This T cell receptor (beta chain) is drawn from a study of blood T cell repertoires in COVID-19. Study information: The United States, Italy and Spain were the sources of the acute and convalescent COVID-19 samples.

V shed 7 bases and J 4 bases; nucleotides not matched to a gene: 13. Germline lookup yields CDR1 MDHEN and CDR2 SYDVKM. The CDR3 is 17 residues long. Authors' processing steps: Reference gene primer amplification gave nucleated cell count estimates. Method: immunoSEQ multiplex PCR; TCRdb's copy keeps in-frame clones and lacks some. V and J calls and clone size are those listed in that table; D and trimming were worked out from the DNA. The table shows about 190,000 clones, with about 88% occurring only once. V usage is TRBV28 and J usage is TRBJ1-4, with 9 bases matching TRBD1. The sample was PBMCs or T cells enriched from blood (not recorded which). The receptor comes from a woman under 40 who had recovered from COVID-19. The CDR3 sequence is CASTRQGVRSGNEKLFF. In DNA, the CDR3 is TGTGCCAGCACCCGACAGGGGGTGCGCTCTGGTAATGAAAAACTGTTTTTT.